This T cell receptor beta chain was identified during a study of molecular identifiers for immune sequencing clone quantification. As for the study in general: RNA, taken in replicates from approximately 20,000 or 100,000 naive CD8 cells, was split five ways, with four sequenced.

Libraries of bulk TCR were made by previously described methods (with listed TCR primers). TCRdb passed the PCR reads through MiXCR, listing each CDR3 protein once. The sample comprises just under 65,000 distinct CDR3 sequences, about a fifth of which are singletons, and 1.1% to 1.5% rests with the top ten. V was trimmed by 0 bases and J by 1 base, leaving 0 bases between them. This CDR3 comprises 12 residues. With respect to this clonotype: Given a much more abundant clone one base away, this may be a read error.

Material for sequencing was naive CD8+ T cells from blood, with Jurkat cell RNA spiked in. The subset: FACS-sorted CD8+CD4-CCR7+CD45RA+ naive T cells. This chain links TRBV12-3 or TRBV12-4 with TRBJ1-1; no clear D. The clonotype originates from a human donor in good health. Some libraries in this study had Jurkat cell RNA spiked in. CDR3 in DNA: TGTGCCAGCAGTTTAGCGAACACTGAAGCTTTCTTT. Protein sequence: CASSLANTEAFF.